The source of this T cell receptor (beta chain) is a study of cytomegalovirus exposure and HLA in healthy donors (dated by TCRdb to 2016 to 2017). With regard to the full study: According to a later analysis, the roughly 120 validation repertoires were produced on the same platform as the approximately 620 repertoires of the first cohort. The study aimed to test whether signatures of past pathogen exposure could be identified by cataloging public T cell receptors. Besides the first cohort of roughly 700 subjects, a separate validation cohort made up of roughly 130 different subjects was used. To predict cytomegalovirus infection status, the study combined high-throughput TCR immunosequencing, statistical association of individual TCRs with disease status, and machine learning. The investigation overall reported the following: In vitro tests confirmed that a few of the cytomegalovirus-associated TCR beta chains recognize cytomegalovirus antigens. The classifier was reported to diagnose cytomegalovirus status with high specificity and sensitivity in both the original cohort and the validation cohort. According to the authors, the approach could potentially be generalized to other disease states and immunological phenotypes. Subsequent analysis determined that TCRs grouped into clusters in the first cohort also showed a tendency toward co-occurrence across the roughly 110 validation repertoires, and 85% to 95% of cluster scores exceeded 0. In the study, approximately 160 TCR beta chains were listed as associated with cytomegalovirus. All 120 or so repertoires were used to score co-occurrence in the validation cohort in a later analysis, because that analysis had no HLA typing for the cohort. Most TCR sequences were seen in very few donors, while some public TCRs were found in many individuals.

A word on this clone: What antigen it recognizes has not been identified. It has no much larger one-base neighbor in the sample; base qualities were not kept.

The germline ends are 9 bases apart after V is trimmed by 4 bases and J by 2 bases. The germline V gene specifies SGHTA as CDR1 and FQGNSA as CDR2. Including the terminal cysteine and phenylalanine, the CDR3 comprises 14 residues. Of all the DNA, just the CDR3 is kept, 42 bases in frame from base 1. The donors were included in the validation cohort of around 120 subjects, a group kept apart from the 666-subject first cohort. Library creation used the immunoSEQ multiplex PCR assay. In the paper's pipeline: A statistical classification framework was built to diagnose cytomegalovirus status from the catalog of TCR beta chain sequences. TCRdb took over this immuneACCESS table, retaining in-frame rearrangements with V and J assigned. Such tables are incomplete; in checked studies, under half of the missing clones stem from an unresolved V gene, and the remainder is unexplained. The V and J calls and clone size were taken over from that table, and D and trimming were inferred from the DNA. For this sample there are about 350,000 clones; around 90% appear just once. Jointly, the top ten make up approximately 1.2% of the sample.

The receptor comes from a woman aged 25 to 39 in good health and CMV-seropositive. The sample was PBMCs. The sequence is built from TRBV7-2 and TRBJ1-5; the D gene is perhaps TRBD1, on 5 matching bases. The CDR3: CASSSRGGNQPQHF. The DNA sequence is as follows: TGTGCCAGCAGCTCGAGAGGGGGCAATCAGCCCCAGCATTTT.